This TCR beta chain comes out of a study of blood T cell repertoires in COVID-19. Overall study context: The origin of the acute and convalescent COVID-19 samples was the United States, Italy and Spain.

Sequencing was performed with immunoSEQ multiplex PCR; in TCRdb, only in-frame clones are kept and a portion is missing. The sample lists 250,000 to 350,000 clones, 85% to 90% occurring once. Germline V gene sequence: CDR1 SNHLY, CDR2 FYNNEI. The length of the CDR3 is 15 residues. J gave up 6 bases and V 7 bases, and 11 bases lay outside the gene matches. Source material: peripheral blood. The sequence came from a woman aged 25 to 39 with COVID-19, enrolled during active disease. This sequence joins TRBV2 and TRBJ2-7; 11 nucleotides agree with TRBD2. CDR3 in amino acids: CASTYTGTSGSEQYF. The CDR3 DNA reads TGTGCCAGCACTTACACCGGGACTAGCGGTTCCGAGCAGTACTTC.